Detailed here is one T cell receptor (beta chain). Taking its sample share into account, this clone is medium-sized (0.01 to 0.1%). Its cognate antigen has yet to be identified. Per-base quality was not reported, and no clone a single base away is much larger than it. Enrollment in ICON was initiated in 2016, and the last patient was enrolled in 2018. Fresh tumor and matched uninvolved tissue for in-depth immune analyses, including TCR sequencing, were collected from a subcohort of about 77 patients. No cell sorting was done, and TCR sequencing was instead run on DNA isolated from bulk tissue. CDR1 and CDR2 are read off the germline V gene (reference sequence) as LNHDA and SQIVND. From cysteine to phenylalanine, the CDR3 is 14 amino acids long. Just CDR3 DNA is preserved here, 42 bases in frame from base 1. The V and J ends are trimmed by 3 bases and 8 bases, leaving 13 bases between them. The record originates from a study of tumor-infiltrating lymphocytes in localized non-small cell lung cancer (dated by TCRdb to 2020 to 2022). About the full investigation: Several histologies were represented in the cohort, which also included both smokers and never-smokers as well as patients whose samples were collected after neoadjuvant chemotherapy. Each patient provided resected tumor tissue plus uninvolved lung tissue from the same patient, with the uninvolved lung tissue described as non-adjacent to the tumor. Alongside flow cytometry, multiplex immunofluorescence, RNA-seq, exome sequencing and proteomics, TCR sequencing was applied to the same patients as one of several integrated assays. The overall ICON cohort comprised 150 surgical patients with localized non-small cell lung cancer whose tumors were resected. A total of 55 or so patients were included in the paired tumor versus uninvolved lung comparison of immunoSEQ T-cell fraction.

General conclusions and limits of the study: Because different assays used different pieces of the same tissue, technical variation could not be distinguished from intratumor heterogeneity. Since assay coverage differed from patient to patient depending on how much tissue was available, TCR sequencing was done for only a subset of the cohort. No difference in TCR-derived T-cell fraction was observed between the flow cytometry-defined immunotypes IM1 (good prognosis) and IM2 (poor prognosis). TCRbeta sequencing supported higher T cell infiltration in tumors than in uninvolved lung tissue, consistent with immunofluorescence CD3 counts.

The T-cell fraction in tumor and uninvolved lung tissue was provided by TCR sequencing with the immunoSEQ assay. For the original study's pipeline: For survival analysis, patients were split into high (upper tertile) and low (lower two tertiles) T-cell fraction groups and compared by log-rank test. A signed-rank test was used to test differences in T-cell fraction between paired tumor and uninvolved lung samples. Entries here come from immuneACCESS through TCRdb and include only in-frame sequences with V and J called. Some clones fail to appear in such tables; in the studies checked, an unresolved V gene covers under half of the shortfall, and the cause of the remainder is unknown. The V and J calls and the clone size are those of that table, but D and trimming were determined from the DNA. This sample gives 14,000 or so clones in total; about two thirds of them show up just once. Approximately 20% of the sample is taken by the ten largest.

The rearrangement joined TRBV19 to TRBJ1-4, with the D gene not confidently named. The TCR was taken from a human donor with non-small cell lung cancer. Source material: uninvolved lung tissue not adjacent to the tumor. The nucleotides are TGTGCCAGTAGTATCGACTCGACGGGGGAAAAACTGTTTTTT. Translated, it reads CASSIDSTGEKLFF.